These 28 T cell receptor beta chains share one sample of origin, sequenced in a study of human T cells and chemical hapten exposure. TCRdb re-derived calls from the RACE reads in MiXCR, one entry per CDR3 protein. The table has tens of thousands of distinct CDR3 sequences, about 4.5% seen once. Described time point: healthy volunteer bleed at 2 weeks. The authors' total RNA extraction used unfractionated whole blood. Sequencing was carried out using whole blood. The receptors here all came from a human donor in good health. Some clones in this sample may be carry-over from other donors' samples.

This clonotype is medium-sized (0.01 to 0.1%) within its sample. This chain connects TRBV20-1 to TRBJ1-6; TRBD1 aligns across 7 bases. With 4 bases clipped from V and 9 bases from J, the junction kept 6 bases outside the gene matches. Germline V gene data show CDR1 as DFQATT and CDR2 as SNEGSKA (reference sequence). The CDR3 spans 13 residues. The CDR3: CSATDRASSPLHF. The CDR3 DNA is TGCAGTGCTACAGACAGGGCGAGTTCACCCCTCCACTTT.

This clonotype came up a few times. CDR3 protein: CASSPRAPGTGNKNTEAFF. CDR3 nucleotide sequence: TGTGCCAGCAGCCCTAGGGCTCCCGGGACAGGGAACAAGAACACTGAAGCTTTCTTT. This chain connects TRBV11-2 to TRBJ1-1; 9 bases agree with TRBD1. V was clipped by 5 bases and J by 1 base; unmatched bases: 17. The CDR3 length is 19 residues. The germline CDR1 and CDR2 sequences are SGHAT and FQNNGV.

The sample holds a few counts of this clonotype. CDR3 in amino acids: CASSERSAPAKNIQYF. The CDR3 DNA follows: TGTGCCAGCAGCGAGAGGTCAGCCCCAGCCAAAAACATTCAGTACTTC. The V and J genes are TRBV7-8 and TRBJ2-4; D gene uncertain. V lost 5 bases to trimming and J lost 0 bases, with 14 bases between them. The CDR3 length is 16 residues. Germline values: CDR1 SGHVS, CDR2 FQNEAQ. Using reference TRBV7-8 and TRBJ2-4 for the parts outside the CDR3, the full variable domain is GAGVSQSPRYKVAKRGQDVALRCDPISGHVSLFWYQQALGQGPEFLTYFQNEAQLDKSGLPSDRFFAERPEGSVSTLKIQRTQQEDSAVYLCASSERSAPAKNIQYFGAGTRLSVL.

This clonotype showed up many times. V usage is TRBV24-1 and J usage is TRBJ2-1; tentative D call: TRBD1 (6 bases). The CDR3 sequence is 15 residues long. The V gene's germline CDR1 is KGHDR and CDR2 SFDVKD. The V and J ends lost 7 bases and 0 bases respectively, with 12 bases between them. CDR3 sequence: CATSPQGSSYNEQFF. The CDR3 DNA is TGTGCCACCAGCCCTCAGGGGAGCTCCTACAATGAGCAGTTCTTC.

The chain joins TRBV15 to TRBJ1-3, with TRBD1 as a possible D gene (5 bases). Trimming stripped 2 bases from V and 0 bases from J, with 14 bases between. The CDR3 runs 17 residues. In germline, CDR1 is LNHNV, CDR2 YYDKDF (reference sequence). The CDR3 DNA reads as TGTGCCACCAGCAGAAGTTCTAGGGGATCCTCTGGAAACACCATATATTTT. Encoded protein: CATSRSSRGSSGNTIYF.

This clonotype was detected a few times. The chain couples TRBV6-5 to TRBJ1-1, with D unclear. This CDR3 region has 14 residues. Per the germline V gene, CDR1 is MNHEY and CDR2 is SVGAGI. The ends were cut back, 0 bases at V and 4 bases at J, with 9 bases in the middle. CDR3 sequence reads: CASSYSRPGTEAFF. In nucleotides, the CDR3 is TGTGCCAGCAGTTACTCTCGTCCCGGCACTGAAGCTTTCTTT.

This clonotype showed up many times. This sequence joins TRBV18 and TRBJ1-3, with D possibly matching TRBD1 (6 bases). The germline V gene has CDR1 KGHSH and CDR2 LQKENI. V was trimmed by 3 bases and J by 2 bases, leaving 14 bases between them. The CDR3 extends over 16 amino acids. CDR3 loop: CASSPTQGIAGNTIYF. CDR3 bases: TGTGCCAGCTCACCGACACAGGGAATCGCTGGAAACACCATATATTTT.

This clonotype was recorded at least ten times. The chain links TRBV11-3 to TRBJ1-6; 9 bases map to TRBD1. Germline trimming cut 6 bases from V and 6 bases from J; bases unmatched to any gene: 9. The CDR3 is 16 amino acids. Germline CDR1 and CDR2: SGHNT and YENEEA. The CDR3 reads CASSRGTGFSNSPLHF. CDR3 bases: TGTGCCAGCAGTCGAGGGACAGGGTTTTCTAATTCACCCCTCCACTTT.

This clonotype came up many times. The rearrangement links TRBV28 to TRBJ2-3; 7 bases line up with TRBD2. The V gene's germline CDR1 is MDHEN and CDR2 SYDVKM. Trimming at V came to 8 bases and at J to 4 bases, leaving 9 bases not matched to a gene. The CDR3 is 14 residues long. The DNA of the CDR3 is TGTGCCAGCGTAAGGGAGGGCCCGGCAGATACGCAGTATTTT. Protein: CASVREGPADTQYF.

This clonotype has at least ten counts. This chain uses TRBV27 with TRBJ2-7, with TRBD1 as a possible D gene (6 bases). Per germline, CDR1 MNHEY and CDR2 SMNVEV (reference sequence). V lost 3 bases, J lost 2 bases, and 17 bases lay in between. The CDR3 covers 16 residues. CDR3 DNA: TGTGCCAGCAGTTTCCTGACAGGCCCCCGGGCCTACGAGCAGTACTTC. It yields the protein CASSFLTGPRAYEQYF.

The V call is TRBV6-5, the J call TRBJ2-7, with 8 bases fitting TRBD1. The junction had 11 bases not matched to a gene; V was cut back by 4 bases and J by 0 bases. The V gene's germline CDR1 is MNHEY and CDR2 SVGAGI. The CDR3 has 17 amino acids. The CDR3 spells CASSSFGTGKSSYEQYF. Here the CDR3 DNA reads TGTGCCAGCAGTTCTTTCGGGACAGGAAAAAGCTCCTACGAGCAGTACTTC.

A few counts support this clonotype. This chain joins TRBV5-1 and TRBJ2-7; TRBD2 aligns across 15 bases. The CDR3 runs to 15 residues. The germline gives CDR1 SGHRS, CDR2 YFSETQ. J lost 7 bases, V lost 3 bases, and 5 bases had no gene match. CDR3 nucleotide sequence: TGCGCCAGCAGCTGGACTAGCGGGAGGGCAGGGGAGCAGTACTTC. As protein: CASSWTSGRAGEQYF.

There are a few counts of this clonotype. This chain connects TRBV30 to TRBJ2-2, with 10 bases fitting TRBD2. CDR3 length: 16 residues. The junction had 6 bases not matched to a gene; V was cut back by 4 bases and J by 1 base. The germline CDR1 and CDR2 sequences are GTSNPN and SVGIG (reference sequence). In DNA form, the CDR3 reads TGTGCCTGGAACAGCGGGAGGGGGCGGAACACCGGGGAGCTGTTTTTT. This encodes CAWNSGRGRNTGELFF.

V gene TRBV3-1 combines with J gene TRBJ2-5; 7 bases align to TRBD2. Unmatched junction bases numbered 3, after V lost 4 bases and J lost 4 bases. The CDR3 spans 13 residues. Germline assignment: CDR1 LGHDT and CDR2 YNNKEL (reference sequence). The CDR3 reads CASSPAGVETQYF. DNA for the CDR3: TGTGCCAGCAGCCCGGCGGGAGTAGAGACCCAGTACTTC.

This chain joins TRBV9 and TRBJ2-2; 11 bases agree with TRBD1. The CDR3 length is 17 residues. The ends lost 3 bases at V and 4 bases at J; junction bases unmatched: 8. The germline gives CDR1 SGDLS, CDR2 YYNGEE. The CDR3 nucleotides are TGTGCCAGCAGCGCCTCCTCCGGGACAGGGGGCACCGGGGAGCTGTTTTTT. It encodes CASSASSGTGGTGELFF.

In its sample, this clonotype was seen many times. The genes are TRBV15 and TRBJ2-1; 9 nucleotides align to TRBD2. Germline V gene data show CDR1 as LNHNV and CDR2 as YYDKDF (reference sequence). The ends lost 2 bases at V and 14 bases at J; junction bases unmatched: 7. The CDR3 sequence is 13 residues long. CDR3 residues: CATSRFSGSTKFF. The CDR3 nucleotides are TGTGCCACCAGCAGATTTAGCGGGAGCACGAAGTTCTTC.

This clonotype was counted at least ten times. This rearrangement joins TRBV29-1 to TRBJ2-7; possibly TRBD1 for D (5 bases). The CDR3 sequence is 13 residues long. Between the trimmed V and J ends, which lost 7 bases and 7 bases, there was a span of 20 bases. Looked up from germline, CDR1 is SQVTM and CDR2 is ANQGSEA. CDR3 region: CSGTGRLPWEQYF. As DNA, the CDR3 is TGCAGCGGTACAGGCAGACTCCCTTGGGAGCAGTACTTC.

This clonotype came up many times. The V call is TRBV4-1, the J call TRBJ2-5; 13 bases agree with TRBD2. With 3 bases clipped from V and 5 bases from J, the junction kept 6 bases outside the gene matches. The CDR3 covers 16 residues. Germline V gives CDR1 MGHRA, CDR2 YSYEKL. This CDR3 reads CASSHPGLAGAETQYF. DNA of the CDR3: TGCGCCAGCAGCCATCCCGGACTAGCGGGAGCGGAGACCCAGTACTTC.

This clonotype was picked up many times. The chain employs TRBV2 and TRBJ2-7; 11 bases map to TRBD2. V shed 11 bases, J shed 5 bases, and the junction held 8 bases outside the gene matches. Germline loops: CDR1 SNHLY, CDR2 FYNNEI. The length of the CDR3 is 13 residues. CDR3 amino acids: CAVPGLAAHEQYF. The CDR3 DNA sequence: TGTGCCGTTCCGGGACTAGCGGCCCACGAGCAGTACTTC.

This clonotype has at least ten counts. The V and J genes are TRBV7-9 and TRBJ1-2; 8 positions match TRBD1. CDR1 and CDR2 (germline): SEHNR, FQNEAQ (reference sequence). The CDR3 runs to 15 residues. With 1 base clipped from V and 7 bases from J, the junction kept 8 bases outside the gene matches. The CDR3 nucleotides read TGTGCCAGCAGCTTAGAAGGACAGGGCGTGGGTGGCTACACCTTC. Amino acids: CASSLEGQGVGGYTF.

This clonotype was picked up many times. The chain employs TRBV20-1 and TRBJ1-5; D perhaps matches TRBD1 (5 bases). Looked up from germline, CDR1 is DFQATT and CDR2 is SNEGSKA (reference sequence). Trimming shortened V by 3 bases and J by 3 bases, and 15 bases separated the two germline ends. There are 15 residues in the CDR3. The CDR3, as DNA: TGCAGTGCTAGGATGGGGGAGGAGTACAATCAGCCCCAGCATTTT. Translated: CSARMGEEYNQPQHF.

The sample holds a few counts of this clonotype. This chain uses TRBV7-8 with TRBJ2-5, with D tentatively TRBD2 (6 bases). CDR3 length: 14 residues. V shed 8 bases and J shed 4 bases, with 17 bases lying between them. From germline, CDR1 is SGHVS and CDR2 FQNEAQ. CDR3 bases: TGTGCCAGCGAGAGGCGGGATGAAAGAGAGACCCAGTACTTC. Translating gives CASERRDERETQYF. The variable domain in full, with the rest retrieved from reference TRBV7-8 and TRBJ2-5, is GAGVSQSPRYKVAKRGQDVALRCDPISGHVSLFWYQQALGQGPEFLTYFQNEAQLDKSGLPSDRFFAERPEGSVSTLKIQRTQQEDSAVYLCASERRDERETQYFGPGTRLLVL.

In its sample, this clonotype was seen many times. The genes are TRBV27 and TRBJ2-3, with TRBD2 as a possible D gene (6 bases). This CDR3 is 17 amino acids long. Germline V gives CDR1 MNHEY, CDR2 SMNVEV (reference sequence). V lost 7 bases to trimming and J lost 4 bases, with 24 bases between them. The CDR3 reads CASTPLPGPQRADTQYF. The CDR3 nucleotides read TGTGCCAGCACGCCCCTGCCGGGACCCCAGCGGGCAGATACGCAGTATTTT.

This clonotype was found a few times. This sequence joins TRBV9 and TRBJ1-6; TRBD1 agrees at 7 bases. From germline, CDR1 is SGDLS and CDR2 YYNGEE. This CDR3 is built from 16 residues. The V segment lost 4 bases and the J segment 8 bases; nucleotides outside the gene matches: 12. The DNA of the CDR3 is TGTGCCAGCAGCCCCCGATCGGACAGGACGGATTCACCCCTCCACTTT. Amino acids: CASSPRSDRTDSPLHF.

The V and J genes are TRBV20-1 and TRBJ2-7, with 13 nucleotides matching TRBD2. The CDR3 extends over 17 amino acids. Germline V gene sequence: CDR1 DFQATT, CDR2 SNEGSKA (reference sequence). The ends lost 5 bases at V and 3 bases at J; junction bases unmatched: 13. The CDR3 DNA follows: TGCAGTGCTTACTCCCCCAGGACTAGCGGGAGAGGCTACGAGCAGTACTTC. This gives the protein CSAYSPRTSGRGYEQYF.

In this sample, this clonotype turned up many times. The chain links TRBV7-2 to TRBJ2-1; a weak D match, TRBD2 (5 bases). CDR1 is SGHTA and CDR2 is FQGNSA in the germline V gene. This CDR3 spans 17 amino acids. V was trimmed by 3 bases and J by 0 bases, leaving 15 bases between them. DNA of the CDR3: TGTGCCAGCAGCTTTAACGAGCGGAGTAGCTCCTACAATGAGCAGTTCTTC. Translating gives CASSFNERSSSYNEQFF.

The chain is built from TRBV28 and TRBJ1-5; weak D call: TRBD1 (6 bases). The germline gives CDR1 MDHEN, CDR2 SYDVKM. The CDR3 has 14 residues. V was clipped by 6 bases and J by 7 bases, with 16 bases between them. CDR3 loop: CASSGGAARQPQHF. In nucleotides, the CDR3 is TGTGCCAGCAGCGGGGGGGCCGCGCGGCAGCCCCAGCATTTT.

This clonotype has at least ten counts. This chain uses TRBV30 with TRBJ1-2; D might be TRBD1 (6 bases). V was clipped by 4 bases and J by 8 bases, with 17 bases between them. The CDR3 runs to 13 residues. CDR1 is GTSNPN and CDR2 is SVGIG in the germline V gene (reference sequence). CDR3 nucleotide sequence: TGTGCCTGGATCCCGGCAGGGGTGGGGGGCTACACCTTC. Amino acid sequence: CAWIPAGVGGYTF.